A selection of T cell receptor beta chains follows, all from one sample in a study of blood T cells in healthy people across ages. TCRdb re-derived calls from the 5' RACE reads in MiXCR, one entry per CDR3 protein. The table includes over 950,000 distinct CDR3 sequences, roughly 47% detected once. Sequencing was carried out using blood. The receptor set was obtained from an older woman in good health. Each CDR3 is given with its conserved first and last residue. The D gene is left open where the match is weak. Where a row states a size, it is once, few, many or the class of an expanded clone; other rows omit it.

J,length,V,D,size,CDR3,DNA
TRBJ2-1,16,TRBV7-3,TRBD2,few,CASSLHPGLGYNEQFF,TGTGCCAGCAGCTTACACCCGGGACTAGGTTACAATGAGCAGTTCTTC
TRBJ1-1,14,TRBV12-3/TRBV12-4,-,-,CASSPTALNTEAFF,TGTGCCAGCAGTCCTACGGCCTTGAACACTGAAGCTTTCTTT
TRBJ2-7,13,TRBV12-3/TRBV12-4,-,-,CASTAGTPYEQYF,TGTGCCAGCACAGCCGGAACCCCCTACGAGCAGTACTTC
TRBJ2-1,13,TRBV11-2,TRBD1,-,CASRGQENNEQFF,TGTGCCAGCCGGGGACAGGAGAACAATGAGCAGTTCTTC
TRBJ2-1,12,TRBV24-1,-,few,CATSVRDNEQFF,TGTGCCACCAGCGTAAGGGACAATGAGCAGTTCTTC
TRBJ2-1,15,TRBV4-3,TRBD2,-,CASSQGTSGIDEQFF,TGCGCCAGCAGCCAAGGGACTAGCGGGATAGATGAGCAGTTCTTC
TRBJ2-3,15,TRBV15,TRBD2,few,CATAKRDHSADTQYF,TGTGCCACCGCCAAGCGGGACCACTCCGCAGATACGCAGTATTTT
TRBJ2-1,14,TRBV7-2,-,-,CASSLVEGGYEQFF,TGTGCCAGCAGCTTAGTTGAGGGGGGGTATGAGCAGTTCTTC
TRBJ2-7,17,TRBV7-3,-,-,CASSSTGGLPSYNEQYF,TGTGCCAGCAGCTCTACCGGGGGGCTACCCTCCTACAATGAGCAGTACTTC
TRBJ2-1,16,TRBV5-5,TRBD2,-,CASSLGTSGRTNEQFF,TGTGCCAGCAGCTTAGGAACTAGCGGGAGGACTAATGAGCAGTTCTTC
TRBJ2-3,13,TRBV20-1,-,-,CSAPGRAGDTQYF,TGCAGTGCTCCCGGACGCGCGGGGGATACGCAGTATTTT
TRBJ2-7,13,TRBV7-2,TRBD2,-,CASRTGGASEQYF,TGTGCCAGCCGGACGGGGGGAGCGAGCGAGCAGTACTTC
TRBJ2-5,15,TRBV5-1,-,-,CASSQTTTRQETQYF,TGCGCCAGCAGCCAAACTACCACCAGGCAAGAGACCCAGTACTTC
TRBJ1-2,11,TRBV3-1,-,-,CASSQSAGYTF,TGTGCCAGCAGCCAATCGGCCGGCTACACCTTC
TRBJ1-5,14,TRBV2,-,-,CASTVGNRNQPQHF,TGTGCCAGCACCGTGGGGAACAGAAATCAGCCCCAGCATTTT